The 5 T cell receptor beta chains reported below all come from one sample, sequenced in a study of blood T cell repertoires in COVID-19. TCRdb's copy holds only in-frame clones and misses some; the assay was immunoSEQ multiplex PCR. The table lists 270,000 or so clones, around 90% of them singletons. Sequenced input: peripheral blood. The receptors stem from a woman in her thirties or forties who had recovered from COVID-19.

The chain is built from TRBV7-8 and TRBJ2-1, with TRBD2 identical over 13 bases. V shed 3 bases, J shed 14 bases, and the junction held 7 bases outside the gene matches. The CDR3 runs to 14 residues. The germline V gene encodes CDR1 SGHVS and CDR2 FQNEAQ. The CDR3 is CASSFSTSGRAEFF. As DNA, the CDR3 is TGTGCCAGCAGCTTTAGTACTAGCGGGAGGGCAGAGTTCTTC.

The chain employs TRBV7-6 and TRBJ2-3; TRBD1 is a possible D gene (6 bases). This CDR3 has 15 residues. Trimming stripped 5 bases from V and 6 bases from J, with 18 bases between. Germline CDR1 is SGHVS and CDR2 is FNYEAQ. This chain's CDR3 is CASSPSVVRGDTQYF. CDR3 nucleotides: TGTGCCAGCAGCCCCAGCGTAGTTAGGGGGGATACGCAGTATTTT.

The genes are TRBV24-1 and TRBJ2-1; 8 nucleotides match TRBD2. There are 16 residues in the CDR3. V shed 3 bases, J shed 8 bases, and the junction held 11 bases outside the gene matches. The germline V gene has CDR1 KGHDR and CDR2 SFDVKD. CDR3 bases: TGTGCCACCAGTGATGCAACCGGGACTAGTGTATATGAGCAGTTCTTC. It is translated as CATSDATGTSVYEQFF.

This chain connects TRBV5-4 to TRBJ1-2; a possible D gene is TRBD1 (6 bases). The germline V and J ends were trimmed by 0 bases and 5 bases, with 11 bases remaining between them. The CDR3 sequence is 14 residues long. Germline V CDR1 and CDR2: SGHNT, YYREEE (reference sequence). CDR3 coding DNA: TGTGCCAGCAGCTTGGGGACAGAGGAATATGGCTACACCTTC. Translated: CASSLGTEEYGYTF.

This clone was recorded only once. This chain connects TRBV28 to TRBJ2-1; perhaps TRBD2 as D (6 bases). Looked up from germline, CDR1 is MDHEN and CDR2 is SYDVKM. This CDR3 comprises 16 residues. Between the trimmed V and J ends, which lost 4 bases and 0 bases, there was a span of 13 bases. For the CDR3, the DNA is TGTGCCAGCAGTTCGGGACGGGAGAGCTCCTACAATGAGCAGTTCTTC. This encodes CASSSGRESSYNEQFF. The entire variable domain, with the rest obtained from reference TRBV28 and TRBJ2-1, is as follows: DVKVTQSSRYLVKRTGEKVFLECVQDMDHENMFWYRQDPGLGLRLIYFSYDVKMKEKGDIPEGYSVSREKKERFSLILESASTNQTSMYLCASSSGRESSYNEQFFGPGTRLTVL.